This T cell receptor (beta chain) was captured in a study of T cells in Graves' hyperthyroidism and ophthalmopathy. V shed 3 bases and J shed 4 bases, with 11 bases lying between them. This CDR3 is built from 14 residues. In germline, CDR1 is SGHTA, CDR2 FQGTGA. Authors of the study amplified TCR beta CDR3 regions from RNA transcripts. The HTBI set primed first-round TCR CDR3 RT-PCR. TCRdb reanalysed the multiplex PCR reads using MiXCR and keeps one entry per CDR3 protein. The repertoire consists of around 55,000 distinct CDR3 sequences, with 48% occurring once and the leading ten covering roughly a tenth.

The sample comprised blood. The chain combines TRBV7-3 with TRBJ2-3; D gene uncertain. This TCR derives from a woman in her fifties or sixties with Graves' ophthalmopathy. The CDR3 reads CASSLVGLADTQYF. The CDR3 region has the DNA TGTGCCAGCAGCTTGGTCGGGTTAGCAGATACGCAGTATTTT.